These 29 T cell receptor beta chains came from one sample sequenced in a study of CD8 T cells in ankylosing spondylitis. TCRdb re-called the 5' RACE reads with MiXCR, one entry per CDR3 protein. This table holds over 130,000 distinct CDR3 sequences, roughly 44% found once. Sequenced: synovial fluid, either unsorted or a sorted T cell fraction (not recorded which). All receptors come from a male donor with ankylosing spondylitis.

This clonotype was picked up a small number of times. The chain links TRBV7-2 to TRBJ2-7, with D perhaps TRBD2 (7 bases). The CDR3 covers 16 residues. Germline CDR1 SGHTA, CDR2 FQGNSA. Trimming removed 3 bases at V and 6 bases at J, with 21 bases between. The CDR3 is CASSLDIGGGFFEQYF. DNA of the CDR3: TGTGCCAGCAGCTTGGACATCGGCGGGGGCTTTTTCGAGCAGTACTTC.

This chain connects TRBV15 to TRBJ1-1; perhaps TRBD1 as D (6 bases). Trimming left V 1 base short and J 1 base short, with 13 bases between. The length of the CDR3 is 16 residues. From germline, CDR1 is LNHNV and CDR2 YYDKDF (reference sequence). CDR3 nucleotides: TGTGCCACCAGCAGAGTTTTCGACAGGTGGAACACTGAAGCTTTCTTT. Translated: CATSRVFDRWNTEAFF.

The chain joins TRBV5-1 to TRBJ1-2; D ambiguous. Germline V gene data show CDR1 as SGHRS and CDR2 as YFSETQ. This CDR3 is 16 amino acids long. V lost 2 bases and J lost 0, with 14 bases in between. The CDR3 DNA is TGCGCCAGCAGCTTAGCCCACGGGTGCGCTAACTATGGCTACACCTTC. Protein sequence: CASSLAHGCANYGYTF.

This clonotype was seen many times. The chain joins TRBV29-1 to TRBJ2-5, with D possibly TRBD2 on 6 matching bases. The CDR3 sequence is 14 residues long. CDR1 is SQVTM and CDR2 is ANQGSEA in the germline V gene. V was clipped by 0 bases and J by 7 bases, with 15 bases between them. The CDR3 DNA sequence: TGCAGCGTTGAAGATGGCCGGGGGTGGGTGACCCAGTACTTC. Its protein product is CSVEDGRGWVTQYF.

This chain joins TRBV13 and TRBJ2-3; D may be TRBD2 (6 bases). V was cut by 5 bases and J by 1 base, with 13 bases left in between. CDR1 PRHDT and CDR2 FYEKMQ come from the germline V gene (reference sequence). This CDR3 has 15 residues. CDR3 sequence reads: CASSPRDMGTDTQYF. The DNA of the CDR3 is TGTGCCAGCAGCCCGCGGGATATGGGCACAGATACGCAGTATTTT.

This clonotype was found a few times. V usage is TRBV28 and J usage is TRBJ2-7, with D unclear. The germline gives CDR1 MDHEN, CDR2 SYDVKM. CDR3 length: 14 residues. V lost 5 bases and J 4 bases, leaving 15 bases between the germline ends. The CDR3 loop reads CASSGEPRRYEQYF. The CDR3 DNA reads TGTGCCAGCAGTGGGGAACCCCGTAGATACGAGCAGTACTTC.

This clonotype was seen more than once but under ten times. This chain links TRBV4-3 with TRBJ2-7, with TRBD1 matching over 7 bases. V trimming: 4 bases; J trimming: 3 bases; junction bases outside the gene matches: 6. The germline CDR1 and CDR2 sequences are LGHNA and YSLEER. The CDR3 totals 14 residues. The CDR3 bases are TGCGCCAGCAGCCTCAGACAGGGTCGCTACGAGCAGTACTTC. Translation: CASSLRQGRYEQYF.

This sequence joins TRBV28 and TRBJ2-2; the D is unclear. V gave up 8 bases and J gave up 0 bases, with 13 bases separating them. This CDR3 has 15 amino acids. CDR1 and CDR2 from the germline V gene are MDHEN and SYDVKM. The CDR3 spells CASRPGVTNTGELFF. Here the CDR3 DNA reads TGTGCCAGCCGGCCAGGCGTAACGAACACCGGGGAGCTGTTTTTT.

The gene calls are TRBV12-3 or TRBV12-4 and TRBJ1-4; TRBD1 aligns across 9 bases. CDR3 length: 15 amino acids. J lost 6 bases, V lost 4 bases, and 6 bases had no gene match. The CDR3 DNA reads as TGTGCCAGCAGTTCGCCGGGACAGGGATATGAAAAACTGTTTTTT. Its protein is CASSSPGQGYEKLFF.

This clonotype occurred a few times. The chain combines TRBV24-1 with TRBJ1-5; D is possibly TRBD1 (6 bases). Deletions cut 6 bases from V and 4 bases from J, with 15 bases between. The germline V gene encodes CDR1 KGHDR and CDR2 SFDVKD. The CDR3 covers 15 residues. In DNA form, the CDR3 reads TGTGCCACCAGTCCGGGGGGCAGGGGAAATCAGCCCCAGCATTTT. Translating gives CATSPGGRGNQPQHF.

This clonotype was seen a handful of times. This chain uses TRBV27 with TRBJ1-6; 7 positions match TRBD1. The CDR3 runs 14 residues. Germline V gene lookup returns CDR1 MNHEY and CDR2 SMNVEV (reference sequence). The V gene end was trimmed by 4 bases and the J gene end by 6 bases; junction bases not matched to a gene: 3. The CDR3 nucleotides read TGTGCCAGCAGTTGGGACAGAGCTAATTCACCCCTCCACTTT. Translated, it gives CASSWDRANSPLHF.

CDR3 protein: CASSFGGSAYGYTF. CDR3 nucleotides: TGTGCCAGCAGTTTTGGTGGCAGCGCCTATGGCTACACCTTC. V gene TRBV27 combines with J gene TRBJ1-2; D is undetermined. Looked up from germline, CDR1 is MNHEY and CDR2 is SMNVEV (reference sequence). V was trimmed by 3 bases and J by 4 bases, leaving 12 bases between them. The CDR3 spans 14 residues.

The J gene is TRBJ2-7, the V gene TRBV12-3 or TRBV12-4; D perhaps matches TRBD2 (5 bases). The CDR3 contains 12 residues. The V end was cut by 3 bases, the J end by 6 bases, with 9 bases between. The CDR3 loop reads CASSFLGSEQYF. The CDR3 DNA follows: TGTGCCAGCAGTTTTCTGGGGAGCGAGCAGTACTTC.

The chain employs TRBV24-1 and TRBJ2-7; D call uncertain. CDR3 length equals 13 residues. In germline, CDR1 is KGHDR, CDR2 SFDVKD. Trimming removed 3 bases at V and 3 bases at J, with 8 bases between. CDR3 coding DNA: TGTGCCACCAGTGATGGCTCGGGCTACGAGCAGTACTTC. This codes for CATSDGSGYEQYF.

The chain has TRBV24-1 and TRBJ2-1; TRBD1 matches at 9 bases. Trimming removed 3 bases from V and 1 base from J; junction bases left unmatched: 6. The CDR3 extends over 17 amino acids. Germline loops: CDR1 KGHDR, CDR2 SFDVKD. The DNA of the CDR3 is TGTGCCACCAGTGATCTCGGGACAGGGAAATCCTACAATGAGCAGTTCTTC. This codes for CATSDLGTGKSYNEQFF.

This clonotype occurred many times. This chain links TRBV12-3 or TRBV12-4 with TRBJ2-7; TRBD1 aligns across 9 bases. This CDR3 spans 14 amino acids. After removal of 6 bases from V and 6 bases from J, the junction contained 9 bases not matched to a gene. The CDR3 protein is CASRSGDRESEQYF. The CDR3, as DNA: TGTGCCAGCAGGTCTGGGGACAGGGAGAGCGAGCAGTACTTC.

The chain employs TRBV12-3 or TRBV12-4 and TRBJ2-1; TRBD2 matches 10 bases. The V segment lost 5 bases and the J segment 5 bases; nucleotides outside the gene matches: 6. The CDR3 totals 15 residues. The CDR3 is CASSLLAGRDNEQFF. DNA for the CDR3: TGTGCCAGCAGTCTACTAGCGGGGAGAGACAATGAGCAGTTCTTC.

This clonotype was detected only a few times. The chain employs TRBV7-9 and TRBJ2-7; D possibly corresponds to TRBD2 (6 bases). CDR1 is SEHNR and CDR2 is FQNEAQ in the germline V gene (reference sequence). This CDR3 comprises 13 residues. With 5 bases removed from V and 0 bases from J, the gap between germline ends came to 8 bases. The DNA of the CDR3 is TGTGCCAGCAGCACGCGGGACTCCTACGAGCAGTACTTC. This gives the protein CASSTRDSYEQYF. The full variable domain, rest sourced from reference TRBV7-9 and TRBJ2-7, is DTGVSQNPRHKITKRGQNVTFRCDPISEHNRLYWYRQTLGQGPEFLTYFQNEAQLEKSRLLSDRFSAERPKGSFSTLEIQRTEQGDSAMYLCASSTRDSYEQYFGPGTRLTVT.

V and J are TRBV7-9 and TRBJ1-1; weak D call: TRBD1 (6 bases). The germline V gene has CDR1 SEHNR and CDR2 FQNEAQ (reference sequence). Trimming removed 5 bases at V and 5 bases at J, with 21 bases between. This CDR3 spans 16 amino acids. The CDR3 bases are TGTGCCAGCAGCCCCAGGACAGAAAGCGGCCGAACTGAAGCTTTCTTT. This gives the protein CASSPRTESGRTEAFF.

The V gene is TRBV6-2 or TRBV6-3, the J gene TRBJ2-1; D tentatively fits TRBD1 or TRBD2 (5 bases each). Germline V gene sequence: CDR1 MNHEY, CDR2 SVGEGT. This CDR3 contains 17 residues. The V and J ends lost 5 bases and 0 bases respectively, with 17 bases between them. The CDR3 DNA follows: TGTGCCAGCAGTCTAAACCGGGACGCGAGCTCCTACAATGAGCAGTTCTTC. Encoded protein: CASSLNRDASSYNEQFF.

V gene TRBV28 combines with J gene TRBJ2-5; D uncertain. Deletions cut 3 bases from V and 2 bases from J, with 4 bases between. Germline V gene lookup returns CDR1 MDHEN and CDR2 SYDVKM. CDR3 length equals 12 residues. The CDR3 nucleotides are TGTGCCAGCAGTTTCCCACAAGAGACCCAGTACTTC. It specifies CASSFPQETQYF.

Turning to this clonotype: An end of the junction does not agree with germline; a read error may underlie this. The rearrangement joins TRBV28 to TRBJ2-1; TRBD2 is a possible D gene (6 bases). Germline V CDR1 and CDR2: MDHEN, SYDVKM. The CDR3 is 14 amino acids. CDR3 bases: TGTGCCAGCAGTCGGGGGATTGGCTACTATGAGCAGTTCTTC. Its translation is CASSRGIGYYEQFF.

This clonotype appeared a few times. The chain recombines TRBV11-2 with TRBJ2-3, with a tentative D call TRBD2 (7 bases). Germline V gene data show CDR1 as SGHAT and CDR2 as FQNNGV. Trimming took 3 bases from V and 5 from J, leaving 18 bases between them. This CDR3 spans 16 amino acids. The chain's CDR3 is CASSFGGGAIVDTQYF. For the CDR3, the DNA is TGTGCCAGCAGCTTCGGAGGGGGGGCCATCGTAGATACGCAGTATTTT.

The chain recombines TRBV4-1 with TRBJ2-1; possible D gene TRBD2, 5 bases. CDR1 and CDR2 (germline): MGHRA, YSYEKL. The V end lost 5 bases, the J end lost 6 bases, and 8 bases lay between the germline ends. CDR3 length: 12 residues. The CDR3 protein is CASSTGGNEQFF. Here the CDR3 DNA reads TGCGCCAGCAGCACCGGAGGCAATGAGCAGTTCTTC.

This clonotype was picked up a small number of times. V gene TRBV3-1 combines with J gene TRBJ1-2, with D possibly matching TRBD1 (5 bases). Germline CDR1 reads LGHDT; CDR2 reads YNNKEL (reference sequence). The V end was cut by 4 bases, the J end by 4 bases, with 10 bases between. The CDR3 consists of 13 residues. CDR3 protein: CASSPRESYGYTF. The CDR3 DNA follows: TGTGCCAGCAGCCCCAGGGAAAGCTATGGCTACACCTTC.

The chain couples TRBV11-2 to TRBJ2-7; D uncertain. The CDR3 totals 13 residues. Germline V lookup: CDR1 SGHAT, CDR2 FQNNGV. The V end lost 4 bases, the J end lost 5 bases, and 12 bases lay between the germline ends. The CDR3 protein is CASSSPTYNEQYF. CDR3 coding DNA: TGTGCCAGCAGCTCACCCACATACAACGAGCAGTACTTC.

This clonotype was counted between two and nine times. The genes are TRBV20-1 and TRBJ1-1; TRBD1 agrees at 7 bases. CDR1 DFQATT and CDR2 SNEGSKA come from the germline V gene (reference sequence). This CDR3 region has 18 residues. V was pared by 1 base and J by 0 bases, with 14 bases of the junction left unmatched. The CDR3 sequence is CSARGGIETGRVNTEAFF. For the CDR3, the DNA is TGCAGTGCTAGAGGAGGAATCGAGACAGGGAGGGTGAACACTGAAGCTTTCTTT.

This rearrangement joins TRBV6-5 to TRBJ1-2; TRBD1 is a possible D gene (6 bases). The CDR3 sequence is 14 residues long. Germline CDR1 and CDR2: MNHEY and SVGAGI. Deletions cut 2 bases from V and 8 bases from J, with 15 bases between. The CDR3 coding sequence is TGTGCCAGCAGTTACACCTACAGGGATGAGGGCTACACCTTC. It encodes CASSYTYRDEGYTF.

The rearrangement links TRBV7-2 to TRBJ2-2; tentative D call: TRBD1 (6 bases). Germline V CDR1 and CDR2: SGHTA, FQGNSA. The V end was cut by 9 bases, the J end by 7 bases, with 15 bases between. This CDR3 spans 13 amino acids. The CDR3 is CARSLAGDGELFF. CDR3 coding DNA: TGTGCCAGATCCCTGGCAGGGGACGGGGAGCTGTTTTTT.